Below are 14 T cell receptor beta chains sequenced from a single sample in a study of cytomegalovirus exposure and HLA in healthy donors. Some clones are missing from TCRdb's copy, which holds only in-frame ones; the method was immunoSEQ multiplex PCR. The data show 110,000 or so clones, about 85% seen once. The sequencing sample was made of PBMCs. The receptor set was obtained from a woman between 18 and 29 years old in good health and CMV-seropositive.

J is TRBJ2-1 and V is TRBV28; no reliable D call. CDR1 MDHEN and CDR2 SYDVKM come from the germline V gene. There are 12 residues in the CDR3. Trimming removed 5 bases at V and 8 bases at J, with 10 bases between. For the CDR3, the DNA is TGTGCCAGCAGTGGAAATGAGGATGAGCAGTTCTTC. Encoded protein: CASSGNEDEQFF. The full variable domain, completed using reference TRBV28 and TRBJ2-1, is DVKVTQSSRYLVKRTGEKVFLECVQDMDHENMFWYRQDPGLGLRLIYFSYDVKMKEKGDIPEGYSVSREKKERFSLILESASTNQTSMYLCASSGNEDEQFFGPGTRLTVL.

The chain links TRBV7-8 to TRBJ1-5; tentatively, D is TRBD1 (5 bases). This CDR3 contains 15 residues. Germline V gene lookup returns CDR1 SGHVS and CDR2 FQNEAQ. V dropped 5 bases and J dropped 5 bases, with 16 bases sitting between them. CDR3 in amino acids: CASSQTTVWDQPQHF. The CDR3 DNA is TGTGCCAGCAGCCAAACGACAGTGTGGGATCAGCCCCAGCATTTT.

This clone was picked up a small number of times. The CDR3 sequence: CASSSRGWSGANVLTF. Written as DNA, the CDR3 is TGTGCCAGCTCCAGCAGGGGTTGGTCTGGGGCCAACGTCCTGACTTTC. This chain links TRBV7-3 with TRBJ2-6, with D possibly being TRBD1 (6 bases). The germline V gene encodes CDR1 SGHTA and CDR2 FQGTGA. The ends were cut back, 8 bases at V and 1 base at J, with 15 bases in the middle. The CDR3 loop spans 16 amino acids. Filled out from reference TRBV7-3 and TRBJ2-6, the complete variable domain reads GAGVSQTPSNKVTEKGKYVELRCDPISGHTALYWYRQSLGQGPEFLIYFQGTGAADDSGLPNDRFFAVRPEGSVSTLKIQRTERGDSAVYLCASSSRGWSGANVLTFGAGSRLTVL.

The chain combines TRBV6-1 with TRBJ2-7, with D possibly being TRBD1 (5 bases). CDR3 length equals 13 residues. Germline V CDR1 and CDR2: MNHNS, SASEGT. Here the CDR3 reads CVTVGENLYEQYF. The CDR3 DNA follows: TGTGTCACGGTAGGGGAAAACCTCTACGAGCAGTACTTC.

This clone was seen a handful of times. The chain combines TRBV19 with TRBJ2-1; 10 bases fit TRBD2. The germline V gene has CDR1 LNHDA and CDR2 SQIVND (reference sequence). After removal of 6 bases from V and 5 bases from J, the junction contained 7 bases not matched to a gene. This CDR3 spans 15 amino acids. The CDR3 loop reads CASRPRGLADNEQFF. CDR3 bases: TGTGCCAGTAGGCCCCGAGGACTAGCGGACAATGAGCAGTTCTTC.

This rearrangement joins TRBV7-8 to TRBJ1-2, with D perhaps matching TRBD1 (5 bases). V lost 5 bases and J lost 4, with 20 bases in between. Per germline, CDR1 SGHVS and CDR2 FQNEAQ. The CDR3 loop spans 16 amino acids. CDR3 sequence (DNA): TGTGCCAGCAGCCCCTTGCAGCGGGGACTGCGCTATGGCTACACCTTC. This encodes CASSPLQRGLRYGYTF.

The gene calls are TRBV4-1 and TRBJ1-2; 11 bases are shared with TRBD1. Germline CDR1 MGHRA, CDR2 YSYEKL. The CDR3 sequence is 14 residues long. J lost 4 bases, V lost 4 bases, and 2 bases had no gene match. CDR3 in DNA: TGCGCCAGCAGCCGGACAGGGGGCAGCTATGGCTACACCTTC. Protein: CASSRTGGSYGYTF.

The rearrangement links TRBV27 to TRBJ2-2; 7 bases fit TRBD2. Germline CDR1 and CDR2: MNHEY and SMNVEV (reference sequence). V lost 1 base to trimming and J lost 1 base; unmatched junction nucleotides: 3. The CDR3 totals 16 residues. The CDR3 DNA reads as TGTGCCAGCAGTTTATGGGGGGGGTTGAACACCGGGGAGCTGTTTTTT. The encoded protein is CASSLWGGLNTGELFF.

The J gene is TRBJ1-5, the V gene TRBV28; 7 nucleotides align to TRBD1. Germline values: CDR1 MDHEN, CDR2 SYDVKM. V lost 9 bases to trimming and J lost 1 base; unmatched junction nucleotides: 9. The CDR3 runs to 15 residues. This CDR3 is CARQLTGQSNQPQHF. The CDR3 DNA sequence: TGTGCCAGACAGCTAACGGGACAGAGCAATCAGCCCCAGCATTTT.

V gene TRBV5-1 combines with J gene TRBJ2-1; possible D gene TRBD1, 5 bases. The CDR3 runs 16 residues. In germline, CDR1 is SGHRS, CDR2 YFSETQ. The V end lost 0 bases, the J end lost 2 bases, and 12 bases lay between the germline ends. The CDR3 here is CASSLDGRAAYNEQFF. The CDR3 DNA reads TGCGCCAGCAGCTTGGATGGCAGGGCGGCCTACAATGAGCAGTTCTTC.

The V and J genes are TRBV28 and TRBJ2-3; TRBD2 matches at 7 bases. Germline CDR1 MDHEN, CDR2 SYDVKM. The CDR3 extends over 17 amino acids. Losses at the gene ends were 4 bases for V and 3 bases for J; bases not matched to a gene: 13. DNA for the CDR3: TGTGCCAGCAGTTACCGCCGGGGAGCGGGGATGACAGATACGCAGTATTTT. Translation: CASSYRRGAGMTDTQYF.

The chain couples TRBV6-5 to TRBJ1-3; no clear D. V lost 3 bases, J lost 5 bases, and 5 bases lay in between. The CDR3 is made up of 12 amino acids. The V gene's germline CDR1 is MNHEY and CDR2 SVGAGI. The CDR3 coding sequence is TGTGCCAGCAGTTATAAAAGAAACACCATATATTTT. Encoded protein: CASSYKRNTIYF.

V is TRBV19 and J is TRBJ1-1; TRBD1 matches at 7 bases. The V gene end was trimmed by 3 bases and the J gene end by 1 base; junction bases not matched to a gene: 5. The CDR3 totals 15 residues. Looked up from germline, CDR1 is LNHDA and CDR2 is SQIVND (reference sequence). CDR3 sequence reads: CASSMLPGGNTEAFF. CDR3 sequence (DNA): TGTGCCAGTAGTATGTTGCCAGGGGGGAACACTGAAGCTTTCTTT.

CDR3 DNA sequence: TGCGCCAGCAGAAAGACAGGGATCTATGGCTACACCTTC. This translates into CASRKTGIYGYTF. The chain uses TRBV4-1 and TRBJ1-2, with 7 bases aligning to TRBD1. Germline-derived CDR1 and CDR2 are MGHRA and YSYEKL. This CDR3 spans 13 amino acids. V was pared by 6 bases and J by 4 bases, with 5 bases of the junction left unmatched.